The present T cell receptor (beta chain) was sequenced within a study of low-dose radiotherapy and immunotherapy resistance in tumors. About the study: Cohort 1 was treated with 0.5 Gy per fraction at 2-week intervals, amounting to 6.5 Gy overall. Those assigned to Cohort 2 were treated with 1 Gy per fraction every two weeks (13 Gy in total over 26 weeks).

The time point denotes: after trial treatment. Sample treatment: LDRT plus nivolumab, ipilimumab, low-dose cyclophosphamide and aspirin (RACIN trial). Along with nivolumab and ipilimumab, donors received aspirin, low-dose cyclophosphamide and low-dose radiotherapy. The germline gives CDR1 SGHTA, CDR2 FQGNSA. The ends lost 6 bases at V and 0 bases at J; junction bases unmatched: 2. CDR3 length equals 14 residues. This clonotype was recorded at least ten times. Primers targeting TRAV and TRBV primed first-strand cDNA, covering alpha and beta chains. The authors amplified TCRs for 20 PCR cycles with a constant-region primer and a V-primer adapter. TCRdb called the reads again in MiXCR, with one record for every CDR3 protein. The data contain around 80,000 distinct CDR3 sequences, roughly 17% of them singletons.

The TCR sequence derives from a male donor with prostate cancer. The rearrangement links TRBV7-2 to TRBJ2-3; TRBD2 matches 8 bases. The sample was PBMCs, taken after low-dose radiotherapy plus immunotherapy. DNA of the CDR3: TGTGCCAGCAGACCTAGCGGGAGCACAGATACGCAGTATTTT. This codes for CASRPSGSTDTQYF.